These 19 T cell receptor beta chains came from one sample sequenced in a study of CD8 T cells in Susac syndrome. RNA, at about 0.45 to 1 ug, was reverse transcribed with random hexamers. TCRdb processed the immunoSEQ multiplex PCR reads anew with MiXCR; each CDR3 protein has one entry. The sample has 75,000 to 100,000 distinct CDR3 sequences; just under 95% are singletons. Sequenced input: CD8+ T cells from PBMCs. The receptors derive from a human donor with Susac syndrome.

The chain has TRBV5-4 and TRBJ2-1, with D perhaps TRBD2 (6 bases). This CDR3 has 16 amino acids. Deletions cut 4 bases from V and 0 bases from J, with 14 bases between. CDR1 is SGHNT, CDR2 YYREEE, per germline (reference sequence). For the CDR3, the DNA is TGTGCCAGCAGCAAGGGACTTCCTAGCTCCTACAATGAGCAGTTCTTC. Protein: CASSKGLPSSYNEQFF.

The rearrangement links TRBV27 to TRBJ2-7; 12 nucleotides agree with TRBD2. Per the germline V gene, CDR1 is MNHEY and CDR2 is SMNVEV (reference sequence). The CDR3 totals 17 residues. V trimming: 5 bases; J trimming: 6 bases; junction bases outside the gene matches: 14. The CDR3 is CASSLRGLAGSDLEQYF. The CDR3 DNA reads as TGTGCCAGCAGTCTCCGAGGACTAGCGGGATCGGACCTCGAGCAGTACTTC.

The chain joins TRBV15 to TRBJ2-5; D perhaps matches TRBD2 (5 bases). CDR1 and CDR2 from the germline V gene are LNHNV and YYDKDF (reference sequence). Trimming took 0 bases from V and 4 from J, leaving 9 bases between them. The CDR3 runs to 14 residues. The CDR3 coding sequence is TGTGCCACCAGCAGAGATTCGGGGAGAGAGACCCAGTACTTC. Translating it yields CATSRDSGRETQYF.

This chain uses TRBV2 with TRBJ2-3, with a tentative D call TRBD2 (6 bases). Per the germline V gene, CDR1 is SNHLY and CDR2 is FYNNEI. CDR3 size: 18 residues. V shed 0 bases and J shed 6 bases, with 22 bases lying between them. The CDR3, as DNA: TGTGCCAGCAGTGAAGCTTTTTTTAGCGGCCCGGAGGGGGATACGCAGTATTTT. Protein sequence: CASSEAFFSGPEGDTQYF.

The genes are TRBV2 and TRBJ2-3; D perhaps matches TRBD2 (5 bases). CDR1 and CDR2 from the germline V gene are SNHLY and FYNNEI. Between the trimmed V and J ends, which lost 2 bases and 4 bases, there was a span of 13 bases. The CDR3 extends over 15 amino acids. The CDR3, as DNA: TGTGCCAGCAGTGAAAGCGGCGGGTGGTCAGATACGCAGTATTTT. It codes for CASSESGGWSDTQYF.

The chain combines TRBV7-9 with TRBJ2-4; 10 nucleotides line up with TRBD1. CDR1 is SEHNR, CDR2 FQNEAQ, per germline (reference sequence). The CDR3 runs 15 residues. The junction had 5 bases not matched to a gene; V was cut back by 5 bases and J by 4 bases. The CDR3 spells CASSLGQGGKNIQYF. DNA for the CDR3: TGTGCCAGCAGCCTCGGACAGGGGGGTAAAAACATTCAGTACTTC.

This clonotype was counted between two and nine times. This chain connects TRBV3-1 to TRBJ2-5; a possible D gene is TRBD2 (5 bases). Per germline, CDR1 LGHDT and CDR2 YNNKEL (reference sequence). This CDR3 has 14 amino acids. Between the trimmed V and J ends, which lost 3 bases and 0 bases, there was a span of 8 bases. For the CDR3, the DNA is TGTGCCAGCAGCCAGGGCGGGTACCAAGAGACCCAGTACTTC. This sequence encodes CASSQGGYQETQYF.

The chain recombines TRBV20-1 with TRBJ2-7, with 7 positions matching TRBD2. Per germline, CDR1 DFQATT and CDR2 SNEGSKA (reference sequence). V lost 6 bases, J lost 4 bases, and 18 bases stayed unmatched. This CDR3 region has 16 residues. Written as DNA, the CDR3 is TGCAGTGCCGGACTCCTAGGCGGGAGAACCATTTACGAGCAGTACTTC. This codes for CSAGLLGGRTIYEQYF.

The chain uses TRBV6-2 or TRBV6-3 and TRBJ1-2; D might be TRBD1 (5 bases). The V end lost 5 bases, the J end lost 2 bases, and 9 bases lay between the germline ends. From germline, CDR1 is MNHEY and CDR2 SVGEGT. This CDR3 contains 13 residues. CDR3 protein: CASSQTDNYGYTF. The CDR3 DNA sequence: TGTGCCAGCAGTCAGACAGACAACTATGGCTACACCTTC.

Here the CDR3 reads CASSENTGEQFF. The CDR3 bases are TGTGCCAGCAGCGAAAATACTGGTGAGCAGTTCTTC. J is TRBJ2-1 and V is TRBV9; no clear D. This CDR3 spans 12 amino acids. Germline values: CDR1 SGDLS, CDR2 YYNGEE. V lost 3 bases and J 9 bases, leaving 10 bases between the germline ends.

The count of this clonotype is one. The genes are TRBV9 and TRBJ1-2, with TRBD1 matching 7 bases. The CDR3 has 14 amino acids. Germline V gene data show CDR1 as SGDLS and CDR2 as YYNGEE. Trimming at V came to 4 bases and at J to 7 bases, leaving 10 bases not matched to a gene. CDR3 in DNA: TGTGCCAGCAGCCCAACGACAGGGTCGAGTGGCTACACCTTC. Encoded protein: CASSPTTGSSGYTF.

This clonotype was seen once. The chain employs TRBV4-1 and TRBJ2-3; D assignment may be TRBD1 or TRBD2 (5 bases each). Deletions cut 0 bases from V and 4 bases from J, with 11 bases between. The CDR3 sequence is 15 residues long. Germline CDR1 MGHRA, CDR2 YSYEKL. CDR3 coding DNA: TGCGCCAGCAGCCAAGATTTTTTGGGGGCAGATACGCAGTATTTT. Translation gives CASSQDFLGADTQYF.

The CDR3: CASRERIESYNEQFF. The CDR3 DNA reads as TGTGCCAGCAGGGAGCGGATAGAATCCTACAATGAGCAGTTCTTC. This rearrangement joins TRBV2 to TRBJ2-1, with D tentatively TRBD2 (5 bases). Per the germline V gene, CDR1 is SNHLY and CDR2 is FYNNEI. The CDR3 totals 15 residues. Deletions cut 6 bases from V and 1 base from J, with 13 bases between.

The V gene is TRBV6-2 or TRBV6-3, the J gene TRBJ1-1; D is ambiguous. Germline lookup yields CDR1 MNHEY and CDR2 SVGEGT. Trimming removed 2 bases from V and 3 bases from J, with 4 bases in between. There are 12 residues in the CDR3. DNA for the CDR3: TGTGCCAGCAGTTACGACGACACTGAAGCTTTCTTT. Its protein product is CASSYDDTEAFF.

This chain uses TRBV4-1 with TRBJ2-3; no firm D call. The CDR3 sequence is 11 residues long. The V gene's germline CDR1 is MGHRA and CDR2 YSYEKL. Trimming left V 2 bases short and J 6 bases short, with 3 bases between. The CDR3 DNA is TGCGCCAGCAGCCAAAAGGATACGCAGTATTTT. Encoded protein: CASSQKDTQYF.

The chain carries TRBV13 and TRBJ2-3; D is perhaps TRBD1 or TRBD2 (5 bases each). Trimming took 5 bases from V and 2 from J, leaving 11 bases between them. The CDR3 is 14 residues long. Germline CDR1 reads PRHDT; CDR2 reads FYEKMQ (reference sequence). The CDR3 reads CASSIRGVTDTQYF. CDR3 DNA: TGTGCCAGCAGCATCCGAGGGGTCACAGATACGCAGTATTTT.

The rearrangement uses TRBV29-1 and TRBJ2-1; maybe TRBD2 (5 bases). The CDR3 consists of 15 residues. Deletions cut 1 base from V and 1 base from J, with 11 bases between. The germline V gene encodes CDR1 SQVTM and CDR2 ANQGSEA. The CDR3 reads CSVEGAERSYNEQFF. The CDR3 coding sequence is TGCAGCGTTGAAGGGGCGGAGCGGTCCTACAATGAGCAGTTCTTC.

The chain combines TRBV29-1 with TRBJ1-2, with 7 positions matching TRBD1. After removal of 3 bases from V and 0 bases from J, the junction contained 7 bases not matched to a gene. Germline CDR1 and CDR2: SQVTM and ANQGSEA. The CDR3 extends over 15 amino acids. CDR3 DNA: TGCAGCGTTGAGGGGACAGATCGAACTAACTATGGCTACACCTTC. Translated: CSVEGTDRTNYGYTF.

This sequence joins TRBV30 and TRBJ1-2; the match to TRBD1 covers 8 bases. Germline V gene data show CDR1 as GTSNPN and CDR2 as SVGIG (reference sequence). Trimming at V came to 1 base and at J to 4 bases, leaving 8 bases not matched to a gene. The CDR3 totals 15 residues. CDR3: CAWSGSGGWSYGYTF. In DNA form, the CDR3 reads TGTGCCTGGAGTGGATCAGGGGGCTGGAGCTATGGCTACACCTTC.